This TCR beta chain was recorded in a study of cytomegalovirus exposure and HLA in healthy donors. Study-level points and caveats: Available immune exposure information was restricted to CMV serostatus only.

The CDR3 is 15 residues long. J gave up 5 bases and V 4 bases, and 7 bases lay outside the gene matches. CDR1 and CDR2 from the germline V gene are LNHDA and SQIVND (reference sequence). For this clone: Antigen specificity is unknown.

With 60 Vbeta and 13 Jbeta primers, the PCR was carried out. TCRdb's copy holds only in-frame clones and misses some; the assay was immunoSEQ multiplex PCR. The top ten hold over 0.65% of the sample, which has about 170,000 clones, roughly 80% seen once. The V gene is TRBV19, the J gene TRBJ1-4; 7 bases are shared with TRBD1. This TCR was recovered from a woman between 18 and 29 years old in good health and CMV-seronegative. Sample: PBMCs. Here the CDR3 reads CASSTSDRPNEKLFF. The CDR3, as DNA: TGTGCCAGTAGTACTTCGGACAGGCCCAATGAAAAACTGTTTTTT. Full variable domain (missing parts from reference TRBV19 and TRBJ1-4): DGGITQSPKYLFRKEGQNVTLSCEQNLNHDAMYWYRQDPGQGLRLIYYSQIVNDFQKGDIAEGYSVSREKKESFPLTVTSAQKNPTAFYLCASSTSDRPNEKLFFGSGTQLSVL.